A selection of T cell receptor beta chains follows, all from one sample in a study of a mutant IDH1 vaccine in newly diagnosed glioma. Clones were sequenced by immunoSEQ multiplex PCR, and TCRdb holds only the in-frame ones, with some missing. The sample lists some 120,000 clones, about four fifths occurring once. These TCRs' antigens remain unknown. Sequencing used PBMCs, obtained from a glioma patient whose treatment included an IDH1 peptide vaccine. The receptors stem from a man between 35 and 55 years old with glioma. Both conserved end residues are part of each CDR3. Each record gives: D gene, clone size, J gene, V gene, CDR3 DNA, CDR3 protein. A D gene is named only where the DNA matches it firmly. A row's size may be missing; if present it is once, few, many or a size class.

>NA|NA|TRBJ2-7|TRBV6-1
TGTGCCAGCAGCTTCATCAAGTTCGACGAGCAGTACTTC
CASSFIKFDEQYF
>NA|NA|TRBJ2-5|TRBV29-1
TGCAGCGTTGAGATGGAGGGGGCGGGAGAGACCCAGTACTTC
CSVEMEGAGETQYF
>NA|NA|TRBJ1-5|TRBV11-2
TGTGCCAGCAGCTTAGGCAATCAGCCCCAGCATTTT
CASSLGNQPQHF
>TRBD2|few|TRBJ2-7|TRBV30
TGTGCCTGGAGTGTAGGCGGGAGCTCCTACGAGCAGTACTTC
CAWSVGGSSYEQYF
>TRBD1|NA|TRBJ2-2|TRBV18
TGTGCCAGCTCACCGCGACAGGGGGCGCACACCGGGGAGCTGTTTTTT
CASSPRQGAHTGELFF
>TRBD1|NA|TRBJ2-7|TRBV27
TGTGCCAGCCTCGCTCACGGACAGGGGCATAACGAGCAGTACTTC
CASLAHGQGHNEQYF
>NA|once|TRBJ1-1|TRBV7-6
TGTGCCAGCAGCCCTAATTTTAGGGACGCTGAAGCTTTCTTT
CASSPNFRDAEAFF
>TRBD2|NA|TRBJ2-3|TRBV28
TGTGCCAGCAGCCCTAGCGGGATCTCAGATACGCAGTATTTT
CASSPSGISDTQYF
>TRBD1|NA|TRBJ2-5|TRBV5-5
TGTGCCAGCAGCACGACTCCGACAGGGGCAGGAGAGACCCAGTACTTC
CASSTTPTGAGETQYF
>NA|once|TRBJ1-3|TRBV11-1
TGTGCCAGCAGCTTAGTCAGGTTGGCTGGAAACACCATATATTTT
CASSLVRLAGNTIYF
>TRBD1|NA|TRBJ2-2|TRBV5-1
TGCGCCAGCAGCCCTGGACAGGGGAAAGGCGGGGAGCTGTTTTTT
CASSPGQGKGGELFF
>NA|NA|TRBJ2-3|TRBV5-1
TGCGCCAGCAGCACACAGGGAGTGAGGACAGATACGCAGTATTTT
CASSTQGVRTDTQYF
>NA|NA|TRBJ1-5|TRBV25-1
TGTGCCAGCAGCGGGCAGGGTGGCCAGCCCCAGCATTTT
CASSGQGGQPQHF
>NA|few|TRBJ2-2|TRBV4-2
TGTGCCAGCAGCCAAGGACAGATACCGGGAGAGCTGTTTTTT
CASSQGQIPGELFF
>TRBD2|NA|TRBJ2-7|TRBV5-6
TGTGCCAGCAGCTTGGGGGGGACTAGCCGCATCGGCGAGCAGTACTTC
CASSLGGTSRIGEQYF
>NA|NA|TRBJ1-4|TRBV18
TGTGCCAGCTCACCAAGTCCTGGGGCAGGAAATGAAAAACTGTTTTTT
CASSPSPGAGNEKLFF
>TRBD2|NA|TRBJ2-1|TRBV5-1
TGCGCCAGCAGCGACGGGACTAGCTCCTACAATGAGCAGTTCTTC
CASSDGTSSYNEQFF
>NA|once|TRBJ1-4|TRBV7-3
TGTGCCAGCAGCTTAGGTGTGGGGGAAAAACTGTTTTTT
CASSLGVGEKLFF
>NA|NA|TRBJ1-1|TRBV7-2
TGTGCCAGCAGCTTAGAAGGGGGGAGCACTGAAGCTTTCTTT
CASSLEGGSTEAFF
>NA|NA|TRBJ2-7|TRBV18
TGTGCCAGCTCACCAGAGACCCCAGGTAACGAGCAGTACTTC
CASSPETPGNEQYF
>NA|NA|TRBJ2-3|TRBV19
TGTGCCAGTAGTATGGACGAGCGGGGCACAGATACGCAGTATTTT
CASSMDERGTDTQYF
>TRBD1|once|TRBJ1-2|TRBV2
TGTGCCAGCAGTGAGAATCAGGGGGCTGGCTACACCTTC
CASSENQGAGYTF
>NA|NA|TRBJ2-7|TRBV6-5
TGTGCCAGCAGTGTGGACAATACCTACGAGCAGTACTTC
CASSVDNTYEQYF
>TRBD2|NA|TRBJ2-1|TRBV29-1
TGCAGCGTTGGGCTGTTAGCGGGATCCTACAATGAGCAGTTCTTC
CSVGLLAGSYNEQFF
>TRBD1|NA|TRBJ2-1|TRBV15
TGTGCCACCAGCCATACTATTATAATTCGACAGGGGGCCTACAATGAGCAGTTCTTC
CATSHTIIIRQGAYNEQFF
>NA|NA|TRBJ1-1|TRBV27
TGTGCCAGCAGTTTATTGGGACATGTGAACACTGAAGCTTTCTTT
CASSLLGHVNTEAFF
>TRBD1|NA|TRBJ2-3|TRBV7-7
TGTGCTAGCAGCCCCGGGACAGGGTTCACAGATACGCAGTATTTT
CASSPGTGFTDTQYF
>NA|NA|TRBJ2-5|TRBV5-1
TGCGCCAGCAGCTTGGAGGCAGTACAAGAGACCCAGTACTTC
CASSLEAVQETQYF
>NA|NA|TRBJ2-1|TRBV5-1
TGCGCCAGCAGCTTGGCGGGTAGCGGTGGCCACAATGAGCAGTTCTTC
CASSLAGSGGHNEQFF
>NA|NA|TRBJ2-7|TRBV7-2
TGTGCCAGCAGCCGAACCGGGACTGGCTCCTACGAGCAGTACTTC
CASSRTGTGSYEQYF
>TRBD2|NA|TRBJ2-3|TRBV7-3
TGTGCCAGCAGCTTAGCGGGAGGTATAGATACGCAGTATTTT
CASSLAGGIDTQYF
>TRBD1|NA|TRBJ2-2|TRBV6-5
TGTGCCAGCAGCCCACAGGGGGCCTGGACCGGGGAGCTGTTTTTT
CASSPQGAWTGELFF
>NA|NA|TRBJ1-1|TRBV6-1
TGTGCCAGCAACCACAGGGCAAACACTGAAGCTTTCTTT
CASNHRANTEAFF
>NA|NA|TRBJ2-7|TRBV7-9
TGTGCCAGCAACCCGTTCCCGAGCTCCTACGAGCAGTACTTC
CASNPFPSSYEQYF
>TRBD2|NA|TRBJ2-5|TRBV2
TGTGCCAGCAGTGAAGCGTGGGGGGGGCAAGAGACCCAGTACTTC
CASSEAWGGQETQYF
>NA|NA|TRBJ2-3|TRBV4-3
TGCGCCAGCAGCCAAGAGCCCGGGACCGGAGCTGCAGATACGCAGTATTTT
CASSQEPGTGAADTQYF
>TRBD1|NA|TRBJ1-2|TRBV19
TGTGCCAGTAGTCCCGACAGGGGAGGCATATTTGGCTACACCTTC
CASSPDRGGIFGYTF
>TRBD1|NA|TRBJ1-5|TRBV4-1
TGCGCCAGCAGCCACGCACCGGGACAGCCCAACAATCAGCCCCAGCATTTT
CASSHAPGQPNNQPQHF
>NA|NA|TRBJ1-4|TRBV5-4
TGTGCCAGCAGTTCAGGGGATTTGGGTGAAAAACTGTTTTTT
CASSSGDLGEKLFF
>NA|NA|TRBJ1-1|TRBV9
TGTGCCAGCAGCGTAGAGGGGGGCGGCACTGAAGCTTTCTTT
CASSVEGGGTEAFF
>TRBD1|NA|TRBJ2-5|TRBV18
TGTGCCAGCTCACCATGGACAGGTGGGATGGGGGAGACCCAGTACTTC
CASSPWTGGMGETQYF
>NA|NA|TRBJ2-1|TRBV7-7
TGTGCTAGCAGCTTGTCAGAGAACAATGAGCAGTTCTTC
CASSLSENNEQFF
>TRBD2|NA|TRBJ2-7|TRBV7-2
TGTGCCAGCAGCTTAGTACTAGCGGGAGGGCACGAGCAGTACTTC
CASSLVLAGGHEQYF
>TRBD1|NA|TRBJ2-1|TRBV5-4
TGTGCCAGCAGCCCGCCTGGGACAGGGACGAGCTCCTACAATGAGCAGTTCTTC
CASSPPGTGTSSYNEQFF
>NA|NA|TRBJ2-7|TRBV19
TGTGCCAGTAGGGGCGGGCTCTACGAGCAGTACTTC
CASRGGLYEQYF
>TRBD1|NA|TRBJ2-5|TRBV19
TGTGCCAGTGGGACGACAGGGCCAGGAGAGACCCAGTACTTC
CASGTTGPGETQYF
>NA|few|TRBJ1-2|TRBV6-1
TGTGCCAGCAGTGAAACATGGGACTATGGCTACACCTTC
CASSETWDYGYTF